Presented here are 20 T cell receptor beta chains from one specimen sequenced in a study of cytomegalovirus exposure and HLA in healthy donors (TCRdb year 2017). The library was prepared using the immunoSEQ multiplex PCR assay. For the multiplex PCR, a mixture combining 60 forward primers for TCR Vbeta segments and 13 reverse primers for TCR Jbeta segments was used. TCRdb's version of the immuneACCESS table is confined to in-frame rearrangements and falls short of the full clone set. An unresolved V gene accounts for under half of the shortfall where checked; the remainder is of unknown origin. This sample's records show 200,000 or so clones. 0.74% of the sample comes from the top ten. Input material: PBMCs. These receptors originate from a boy under 18 in good health and CMV-seronegative.

This chain links TRBV4-2 with TRBJ1-2; 7 bases match TRBD1. J was trimmed by 3 bases and V by 4 bases; bases with no gene match: 17. The germline V gene encodes CDR1 LGHNA and CDR2 YNFKEQ. CDR3 length: 18 amino acids. The CDR3 region has the DNA TGTGCCAGCAGCCCCCAGGCGGCAGGGGGTGGGTTTGACTATGGCTACACCTTC. It codes for CASSPQAAGGGFDYGYTF.

The rearrangement joins TRBV9 to TRBJ1-1; 8 nucleotides agree with TRBD1. This CDR3 has 16 residues. Germline V gene sequence: CDR1 SGDLS, CDR2 YYNGEE. With 3 bases clipped from V and 3 bases from J, the junction kept 10 bases outside the gene matches. CDR3 nucleotides: TGTGCCAGCAGCGCCAAGGACAGGGACTGGTACACTGAAGCTTTCTTT. Translating gives CASSAKDRDWYTEAFF.

This chain uses TRBV11-2 with TRBJ1-3; 7 nucleotides line up with TRBD1. The CDR3 sequence is 14 residues long. Per the germline V gene, CDR1 is SGHAT and CDR2 is FQNNGV. V lost 3 bases to trimming and J lost 2 bases; unmatched junction nucleotides: 1. As DNA, the CDR3 is TGTGCCAGCAGCTTTACAGGGGCTGGAAACACCATATATTTT. Translating it yields CASSFTGAGNTIYF.

The V and J genes are TRBV19 and TRBJ2-6, with TRBD1 as a possible D gene (6 bases). Trimming stripped 4 bases from V and 0 bases from J, with 13 bases between. The V gene's germline CDR1 is LNHDA and CDR2 SQIVND (reference sequence). This CDR3 comprises 17 residues. The CDR3 bases are TGTGCCAGTAGTACTTTCGGGACACCCTCTGGGGCCAACGTCCTGACTTTC. It translates to CASSTFGTPSGANVLTF.

The chain recombines TRBV7-6 with TRBJ2-6, with TRBD2 matching over 9 bases. The length of the CDR3 is 19 residues. V shed 5 bases and J 4 bases; nucleotides not matched to a gene: 15. Germline lookup yields CDR1 SGHVS and CDR2 FNYEAQ. DNA of the CDR3: TGTGCCAGCAGCACGAGACTAGCGGACGGACCGGAGGGGGCCAACGTCCTGACTTTC. Its protein is CASSTRLADGPEGANVLTF. Looking up the rest from reference TRBV7-6 and TRBJ2-6 gives the full variable domain: GAGVSQSPRYKVTKRGQDVALRCDPISGHVSLYWYRQALGQGPEFLTYFNYEAQQDKSGLPNDRFSAERPEGSISTLTIQRTEQRDSAMYRCASSTRLADGPEGANVLTFGAGSRLTVL.

V usage is TRBV30 and J usage is TRBJ1-6, with 7 bases fitting TRBD1. J gave up 7 bases and V 5 bases, and 8 bases lay outside the gene matches. Germline lookup yields CDR1 GTSNPN and CDR2 SVGIG (reference sequence). This CDR3 is built from 14 residues. The CDR3 DNA follows: TGTGCCTGGCATGAGACAGGGCTGAATTCACCCCTCCACTTT. This sequence encodes CAWHETGLNSPLHF.

V usage is TRBV5-1 and J usage is TRBJ2-5; no definite D call. The V end lost 1 base, the J end lost 1 base, and 5 bases lay between the germline ends. Germline V gene data show CDR1 as SGHRS and CDR2 as YFSETQ. The CDR3 runs 13 residues. CDR3 nucleotides: TGCGCCAGCAGCTTGACAGCCCAAGAGACCCAGTACTTC. Translation: CASSLTAQETQYF.

The CDR3 protein is CATSRVRGQGARPNQPQHF. In DNA form, the CDR3 reads TGTGCCACCAGCAGAGTCCGGGGACAGGGGGCGCGCCCCAATCAGCCCCAGCATTTT. This chain connects TRBV15 to TRBJ1-5; TRBD1 aligns across 12 bases. CDR3 length: 19 amino acids. The germline gives CDR1 LNHNV, CDR2 YYDKDF (reference sequence). With 1 base clipped from V and 3 bases from J, the junction kept 10 bases outside the gene matches.

The chain is built from TRBV30 and TRBJ1-2; 8 bases match TRBD1. The CDR3 spans 16 residues. The V gene end was trimmed by 0 bases and the J gene end by 6 bases; junction bases not matched to a gene: 12. Germline lookup yields CDR1 GTSNPN and CDR2 SVGIG (reference sequence). CDR3 protein: CAWSVLTGVIGNGYTF. CDR3 sequence (DNA): TGTGCCTGGAGTGTACTGACAGGGGTTATTGGGAATGGCTACACCTTC.

DNA for the CDR3: TGTGCCAGTACACCCGACAGGGACCAAGAGACCCAGTACTTC. Translated, it gives CASTPDRDQETQYF. The rearrangement links TRBV19 to TRBJ2-5; 7 bases are shared with TRBD1. This CDR3 contains 14 residues. The J segment lost 0 bases and the V segment lost 7 bases, leaving 5 bases of the junction unmatched. CDR1 and CDR2 from the germline V gene are LNHDA and SQIVND (reference sequence). The full variable domain, its missing parts supplied by reference TRBV19 and TRBJ2-5, is DGGITQSPKYLFRKEGQNVTLSCEQNLNHDAMYWYRQDPGQGLRLIYYSQIVNDFQKGDIAEGYSVSREKKESFPLTVTSAQKNPTAFYLCASTPDRDQETQYFGPGTRLLVL.

The V gene is TRBV11-2, the J gene TRBJ1-2; D uncertain. Trimming took off 2 bases at V and 3 bases at J, with 19 bases between the two ends. CDR3 length equals 17 residues. Germline V gene lookup returns CDR1 SGHAT and CDR2 FQNNGV. CDR3 in amino acids: CASSLYPPNLRDYGYTF. CDR3 DNA sequence: TGTGCCAGCAGCTTATACCCCCCCAATCTGAGGGACTATGGCTACACCTTC.

V usage is TRBV5-6 and J usage is TRBJ2-7, with 7 nucleotides matching TRBD1. In germline, CDR1 is SGHDT, CDR2 YYEEEE. The junction had 3 bases not matched to a gene; V was cut back by 0 bases and J by 0 bases. The CDR3 is made up of 15 amino acids. CDR3 in amino acids: CASSLGPGGSYEQYF. CDR3 nucleotides: TGTGCCAGCAGCTTGGGTCCAGGGGGCTCCTACGAGCAGTACTTC. The full variable domain, in which reference TRBV5-6 and TRBJ2-7 provide the parts outside the CDR3, is DAGVTQSPTHLIKTRGQQVTLRCSPKSGHDTVSWYQQALGQGPQFIFQYYEEEERQRGNFPDRFSGHQFPNYSSELNVNALLLGDSALYLCASSLGPGGSYEQYFGPGTRLTVT.

The rearrangement uses TRBV7-6 and TRBJ1-6; 10 positions agree with TRBD1. CDR3 length: 15 residues. J lost 10 bases, V lost 2 bases, and 5 bases had no gene match. The germline V gene encodes CDR1 SGHVS and CDR2 FNYEAQ. The DNA of the CDR3 is TGTGCCAGCAGCTTACGGGGGACAGGGGAATCACCCCTCCACTTT. It encodes CASSLRGTGESPLHF.

The chain couples TRBV7-3 to TRBJ2-7; tentatively, D is TRBD2 (6 bases). The CDR3 is 14 amino acids. Germline CDR1 is SGHTA and CDR2 is FQGTGA. Trimming took 5 bases from V and 0 from J, leaving 11 bases between them. The CDR3 region has the DNA TGTGCCAGCAGCCCCCGAGCGGGCTCCTACGAGCAGTACTTC. It yields the protein CASSPRAGSYEQYF.

This chain links TRBV19 with TRBJ2-5; D remains ambiguous. V shed 3 bases and J shed 4 bases, with 9 bases lying between them. CDR1 and CDR2 (germline): LNHDA, SQIVND (reference sequence). The CDR3 is 13 residues long. The CDR3 spells CASSIALSETQYF. CDR3 coding DNA: TGTGCCAGTAGTATTGCGTTATCAGAGACCCAGTACTTC.

This chain joins TRBV9 and TRBJ1-2; D gene ambiguous. Germline-derived CDR1 and CDR2 are SGDLS and YYNGEE. The V end was cut by 3 bases, the J end by 4 bases, with 7 bases between. The CDR3 is made up of 12 amino acids. The CDR3: CASSASVYGYTF. CDR3 coding DNA: TGTGCCAGCAGCGCGTCAGTCTATGGCTACACCTTC.

The CDR3 bases are TGTGCCAGCAGCTTAGTTGAGGGCACGCCACGAAGCTACACCTTC. Its protein product is CASSLVEGTPRSYTF. The chain combines TRBV7-8 with TRBJ1-2; D is unclear. Trimming pared 1 base from V and 9 bases from J, leaving 18 bases between. The CDR3 is 15 amino acids. The germline gives CDR1 SGHVS, CDR2 FQNEAQ.

This rearrangement joins TRBV15 to TRBJ2-2; 14 nucleotides align to TRBD2. The junction had 13 bases not matched to a gene; V was cut back by 0 bases and J by 4 bases. The CDR3 has 21 residues. Germline CDR1 and CDR2: LNHNV and YYDKDF (reference sequence). The CDR3 protein is CATSRDSSTSGGAKVTGELFF. CDR3 sequence (DNA): TGTGCCACCAGCAGAGACTCATCGACTAGCGGGGGGGCTAAAGTCACCGGGGAGCTGTTTTTT. The complete variable domain, with remaining parts taken from reference TRBV15 and TRBJ2-2, reads DAMVIQNPRYQVTQFGKPVTLSCSQTLNHNVMYWYQQKSSQAPKLLFHYYDKDFNNEADTPDNFQSRRPNTSFCFLDIRSPGLGDTAMYLCATSRDSSTSGGAKVTGELFFGEGSRLTVL.

The chain carries TRBV5-4 and TRBJ1-1; TRBD1 matches at 8 bases. The CDR3 extends over 16 amino acids. Germline CDR1 SGHNT, CDR2 YYREEE (reference sequence). Losses at the gene ends were 4 bases for V and 6 bases for J; bases not matched to a gene: 14. This CDR3 reads CASSLGWAGGASEAFF. DNA for the CDR3: TGTGCCAGCAGCCTCGGTTGGGCAGGGGGCGCGTCTGAAGCTTTCTTT.

The chain employs TRBV27 and TRBJ1-4; 12 nucleotides align to TRBD1. Looked up from germline, CDR1 is MNHEY and CDR2 is SMNVEV (reference sequence). The CDR3 consists of 16 residues. Unmatched junction bases numbered 8, after V lost 6 bases and J lost 6 bases. In DNA, the CDR3 is TGTGCCAGCAGCCCAAGGGACAGGGGGCTTGATGAAAAACTGTTTTTT. Its translation: CASSPRDRGLDEKLFF.